A selection of T cell receptor beta chains follows, all from one sample in a study of identical twins. One entry per CDR3 protein, called by TCRdb with MiXCR from the 5' RACE reads. The sample holds about 690,000 distinct CDR3 sequences, around 6% seen once. The specimen was naive T cells sorted from blood. These receptors originate from a man between 18 and 35 years old in good health. Both conserved end residues are part of each CDR3. A D gene is named only where the DNA matches it firmly. Expanded clones are given a class, and other clones once, few, many or no size at all.

size,V,D,CDR3
many,TRBV10-3,-,CAIYPWGRYSNQPQHF
many,TRBV12-3/TRBV12-4,TRBD1,CASRPQGADGYTF
-,TRBV7-9,TRBD1,CASSWGQGGQETQYF
few,TRBV7-6,TRBD2,CASSSYRGRAPYEQYF
many,TRBV7-2,-,CASSRTRAYEQYF
many,TRBV6-4,TRBD1,CASSEEQGTKSGELFF
many,TRBV5-1,-,CASRIPTGGEYEKLFF
many,TRBV10-3,TRBD2,CAISDPGLREFHEQYF
many,TRBV28,TRBD1,CASSSRLTLPGQGVYEQYF
many,TRBV28,-,CASSRTPSSYEQYF
many,TRBV7-2,-,CASSSPPGELFF
few,TRBV3-1,-,CASSPDAGYSEQYF
few,TRBV28,TRBD2,CASSPPPGGGSEDTQYF
-,TRBV5-1,-,CASSVTGMAPYEQYF
many,TRBV9,TRBD1,CASSATGGVYGYTF
few,TRBV30,TRBD1,CAWSAGTGSNEQYF
many,TRBV6-2/TRBV6-3,-,CASRRPDPLHSNQPQHF
few,TRBV5-1,-,CASSLEPGPLAGYTF
-,TRBV7-2,-,CASSFDVSQETQYF
few,TRBV10-1,-,CASSEPGRELFF
many,TRBV7-6,-,CASSHGTRYNEQFF
-,TRBV19,-,CASTYDNYGYTF
many,TRBV12-3/TRBV12-4,-,CASSLSRRGQDTQYF
-,TRBV19,-,CASKAVAAYNEQFF
many,TRBV20-1,TRBD2,CSAPPTHTSGGYNEQFF
many,TRBV12-3/TRBV12-4,-,CASSFFLREGNEQFF
-,TRBV29-1,TRBD2,CSAEMSGKSYNEQFF
-,TRBV6-1,-,CASTPEWNQPQHF
-,TRBV7-9,TRBD1,CASSSLDRGGNNEQFF
-,TRBV6-5,-,CASSYALWGQPQHF
few,TRBV28,TRBD2,CASSPIGLAARRNEQFF
-,TRBV11-2,-,CASSEPAVITDTQYF
many,TRBV5-1,TRBD2,CASSLTTSGGYEQYF
-,TRBV30,-,CASTIPGRQFF
-,TRBV29-1,-,CSVEGTHIGNTEAFF